The 25 T cell receptor beta chains below were found in one sample sequenced in a study of blood T cell repertoires in COVID-19. Measured with immunoSEQ multiplex PCR; TCRdb has only the in-frame clones, and not every one. The table has around 160,000 clones, 65% to 85% seen once. The sample taken for sequencing was peripheral blood. These receptors all stem from a man aged 55 to 69 with active or convalescent COVID-19.

The rearrangement links TRBV5-1 to TRBJ2-7, with TRBD1 matching over 9 bases. With 0 bases clipped from V and 0 bases from J, the junction kept 4 bases outside the gene matches. Germline CDR1 reads SGHRS; CDR2 reads YFSETQ. The length of the CDR3 is 16 residues. CDR3 sequence (DNA): TGCGCCAGCAGCTTGGATGGGACAGGGAACTCCTACGAGCAGTACTTC. It is translated as CASSLDGTGNSYEQYF.

V is TRBV7-9 and J is TRBJ1-2; D is undetermined. Deletions cut 3 bases from V and 4 bases from J, with 15 bases between. Germline CDR1 and CDR2: SEHNR and FQNEAQ (reference sequence). This CDR3 has 15 amino acids. The CDR3 protein is CASSLSNLPLYGYTF. CDR3 nucleotides: TGTGCCAGCAGCTTGAGCAACCTCCCCCTCTATGGCTACACCTTC.

The rearrangement uses TRBV5-1 and TRBJ2-3; 15 bases are shared with TRBD2. The CDR3 consists of 16 residues. Trimming took 4 bases from V and 4 from J; bases not matched to a gene: 4. Germline-derived CDR1 and CDR2 are SGHRS and YFSETQ. The chain's CDR3 is CASSRRTSGRADTQYF. DNA for the CDR3: TGCGCCAGCAGCCGCCGGACTAGCGGGAGGGCAGATACGCAGTATTTT.

V usage is TRBV3-1 (or the pseudogene TRBV3-2) and J usage is TRBJ2-7; D possibly corresponds to TRBD1 (6 bases). The CDR3 runs 15 residues. V lost 1 base, J lost 3 bases, and 13 bases lay in between. CDR1 is LGHDT, CDR2 YNNKEL, per germline (reference sequence). DNA for the CDR3: TGTGCCAGCAGCCAAGGGATTACAGGGTACTACGAGCAGTACTTC. Encoded protein: CASSQGITGYYEQYF.

V usage is TRBV6-1 and J usage is TRBJ2-7, with TRBD1 identical over 12 bases. The CDR3 loop spans 16 amino acids. Unmatched junction bases numbered 8, after V lost 3 bases and J lost 5 bases. CDR1 is MNHNS and CDR2 is SASEGT in the germline V gene. CDR3 nucleotides: TGTGCCAGCAGTGAGGGTAGCGGGACAGGGGGCAACGAGCAGTACTTC. This translates into CASSEGSGTGGNEQYF.

The rearrangement links TRBV28 to TRBJ1-5, with D unresolved. The CDR3 loop spans 16 amino acids. V was clipped by 3 bases and J by 0 bases, with 12 bases between them. Germline V gene sequence: CDR1 MDHEN, CDR2 SYDVKM. The DNA for the CDR3 is TGTGCCAGCAGTTTCTTGAGGCGTTATAGCAATCAGCCCCAGCATTTT. Amino acid sequence: CASSFLRRYSNQPQHF.

The gene calls are TRBV6-1 and TRBJ1-3; D is uncertain. Trimming stripped 2 bases from V and 4 bases from J, with 12 bases between. The germline gives CDR1 MNHNS, CDR2 SASEGT. The CDR3 covers 15 residues. Here the CDR3 reads CASSERGRSGNTIYF. CDR3 DNA: TGTGCCAGCAGTGAACGGGGTCGTTCCGGAAACACCATATATTTT.

The chain carries TRBV5-4 and TRBJ2-2; 7 nucleotides line up with TRBD2. V was clipped by 0 bases and J by 7 bases; unmatched bases: 9. CDR1 SGHNT and CDR2 YYREEE come from the germline V gene (reference sequence). The CDR3 is 16 residues long. This chain's CDR3 is CASSLGGSRLGGELFF. CDR3 nucleotide sequence: TGTGCCAGCAGCTTGGGCGGGAGTCGATTGGGCGGGGAGCTGTTTTTT.

This clone was detected a few times. The chain carries TRBV21-1 and TRBJ2-2; TRBD2, the D gene given by the table, was not confirmed from the DNA. TRBV21-1 is a pseudogene segment. The CDR3 totals 15 residues. In DNA form, the CDR3 reads TGTGCCAGCAGCAAAACGGGAGGCAACACCGGGGAGCTGTTTTTT. Translation: CASSKTGGNTGELFF.

The gene calls are TRBV5-1 and TRBJ1-2, with TRBD1 as a possible D gene (6 bases). This CDR3 is built from 13 residues. V shed 7 bases and J shed 8 bases, with 18 bases lying between them. The germline gives CDR1 SGHRS, CDR2 YFSETQ. The CDR3 sequence: CASAQGGEGGYTF. The CDR3 DNA sequence: TGCGCCAGCGCTCAAGGGGGGGAAGGCGGCTACACCTTC. The full variable domain, its missing parts supplied by reference TRBV5-1 and TRBJ1-2, is KAGVTQTPRYLIKTRGQQVTLSCSPISGHRSVSWYQQTPGQGLQFLFEYFSETQRNKGNFPGRFSGRQFSNSRSEMNVSTLELGDSALYLCASAQGGEGGYTFGSGTRLTVV.

The rearrangement joins TRBV28 to TRBJ1-6, with D possibly being TRBD1 (6 bases). Germline V gene data show CDR1 as MDHEN and CDR2 as SYDVKM. The CDR3 sequence is 15 residues long. V lost 5 bases and J lost 7, with 15 bases in between. CDR3 amino acids: CASSTPGQLNSPLHF. CDR3 DNA sequence: TGTGCCAGCAGTACCCCGGGACAACTAAATTCACCCCTCCACTTT.

The chain has TRBV19 and TRBJ2-7; D perhaps matches TRBD1 (5 bases). Germline CDR1 and CDR2: LNHDA and SQIVND (reference sequence). V lost 3 bases to trimming and J lost 2 bases, with 17 bases between them. This CDR3 is built from 16 residues. The CDR3 loop is CASSIGSRGEAYEQYF. The CDR3 coding sequence is TGTGCCAGTAGTATTGGCTCAAGGGGCGAGGCCTACGAGCAGTACTTC.

CDR3 DNA: TGTGCCAGCACGTATGGGCTTGCAGATACGCAGTATTTT. Translating it yields CASTYGLADTQYF. This chain uses TRBV2 with TRBJ2-3; D gene uncertain. This CDR3 has 13 residues. Germline assignment: CDR1 SNHLY and CDR2 FYNNEI. V lost 7 bases and J 4 bases, leaving 12 bases between the germline ends. Complete variable domain (other parts from reference TRBV2 and TRBJ2-3): EPEVTQTPSHQVTQMGQEVILRCVPISNHLYFYWYRQILGQKVEFLVSFYNNEISEKSEIFDDQFSVERPDGSNFTLKIRSTKLEDSAMYFCASTYGLADTQYFGPGTRLTVL.

The V gene is TRBV6-2 or TRBV6-3, the J gene TRBJ1-1; possibly TRBD1 for D (6 bases). Germline V gives CDR1 MNHEY, CDR2 SVGEGT. The CDR3 has 15 residues. V was shortened by 5 bases and J by 2 bases, with 15 bases between the two germline ends. The CDR3 sequence is CASSPPRGANTEAFF. The CDR3 DNA is TGTGCCAGCAGTCCGCCCCGGGGGGCTAACACTGAAGCTTTCTTT.

The chain couples TRBV6-1 to TRBJ1-5, with D hard to call. Germline CDR1 is MNHNS and CDR2 is SASEGT. The CDR3 is 13 amino acids. Trimming left V 3 bases short and J 4 bases short, with 7 bases between. The CDR3 region is CASSDSGNQPQHF. The CDR3 DNA reads as TGTGCCAGCAGTGACAGCGGGAATCAGCCCCAGCATTTT.

This chain uses TRBV1 with TRBJ2-2; the table's D call, TRBD1, has no DNA check behind it. TRBV1 corresponds to a pseudogene. The CDR3 totals 14 residues. In DNA form, the CDR3 reads TGCACCAGCAGCCGGGACACAAACACCGGGGAGCTGTTTTTT. Its translation is CTSSRDTNTGELFF.

This clone was observed a handful of times. The V and J genes are TRBV19 and TRBJ1-2; 8 nucleotides line up with TRBD1. Germline CDR1 LNHDA, CDR2 SQIVND (reference sequence). The CDR3 is made up of 14 amino acids. The V and J ends lost 4 bases and 8 bases, in that order; junction bases with no gene match: 9. The DNA for the CDR3 is TGTGCCAGTAGTACCCCAGGGGGCATCGAAGGCTACACCTTC. It translates to CASSTPGGIEGYTF. Variable domain in full (rest from reference TRBV19 and TRBJ1-2): DGGITQSPKYLFRKEGQNVTLSCEQNLNHDAMYWYRQDPGQGLRLIYYSQIVNDFQKGDIAEGYSVSREKKESFPLTVTSAQKNPTAFYLCASSTPGGIEGYTFGSGTRLTVV.

The gene calls are TRBV11-2 and TRBJ2-5, with D possibly being TRBD1 (6 bases). From germline, CDR1 is SGHAT and CDR2 FQNNGV. The ends were cut back, 4 bases at V and 2 bases at J, with 8 bases in the middle. The CDR3 contains 13 residues. The CDR3 reads CASSSDRQETQYF. CDR3 DNA sequence: TGTGCCAGCAGCTCGGACAGACAAGAGACCCAGTACTTC.

The chain combines TRBV5-1 with TRBJ2-7, with TRBD1 identical over 7 bases. The germline V gene encodes CDR1 SGHRS and CDR2 YFSETQ. V shed 1 base, J shed 7 bases, and the junction held 20 bases outside the gene matches. The CDR3 has 18 amino acids. CDR3 residues: CASSLIGGELMVSREQYF. In DNA, the CDR3 is TGCGCCAGCAGCTTGATAGGGGGCGAGCTCATGGTTTCTCGGGAGCAGTACTTC.

The V and J genes are TRBV6-1 and TRBJ2-1, with TRBD2 identical over 8 bases. The length of the CDR3 is 17 residues. The germline CDR1 and CDR2 sequences are MNHNS and SASEGT. V was pared by 8 bases and J by 8 bases, with 20 bases of the junction left unmatched. The CDR3 DNA sequence: TGTGCCAGCTGTGTCCTGCCTACAGGTTTGCGGGGGGATGAGCAGTTCTTC. This translates into CASCVLPTGLRGDEQFF.

The chain is built from TRBV19 and TRBJ2-5, with D possibly being TRBD1 (6 bases). Trimming removed 7 bases at V and 5 bases at J, with 11 bases between. This CDR3 has 12 amino acids. Germline CDR1 reads LNHDA; CDR2 reads SQIVND (reference sequence). CDR3 protein: CASKNRDETQYF. The CDR3 nucleotides are TGTGCCAGTAAAAACAGGGATGAGACCCAGTACTTC.

The chain carries TRBV15 and TRBJ1-6; D unclear. Trimming took 4 bases from V and 9 from J, leaving 13 bases between them. The CDR3 runs to 14 residues. The germline gives CDR1 LNHNV, CDR2 YYDKDF (reference sequence). CDR3 residues: CATSTGGEFSPLHF. In nucleotides, the CDR3 is TGTGCCACCAGCACCGGAGGTGAATTTTCACCCCTCCACTTT. The full variable domain, completed using reference TRBV15 and TRBJ1-6, is DAMVIQNPRYQVTQFGKPVTLSCSQTLNHNVMYWYQQKSSQAPKLLFHYYDKDFNNEADTPDNFQSRRPNTSFCFLDIRSPGLGDTAMYLCATSTGGEFSPLHFGNGTRLTVT.

The chain has TRBV2 and TRBJ2-5; D is uncertain. Germline V gene sequence: CDR1 SNHLY, CDR2 FYNNEI. The CDR3 covers 13 residues. V shed 1 base and J shed 7 bases, with 10 bases lying between them. The CDR3 loop reads CASSEEPLGTQYF. The CDR3 bases are TGTGCCAGCAGTGAAGAGCCCCTAGGGACCCAGTACTTC.

In this sample, this clone turned up many times. The chain employs TRBV4-2 and TRBJ1-3, with TRBD1 matching 7 bases. The V segment lost 0 bases and the J segment 4 bases; nucleotides outside the gene matches: 6. CDR3 length: 16 amino acids. From germline, CDR1 is LGHNA and CDR2 YNFKEQ. The CDR3 sequence is CASSQDTRGRGNTIYF. CDR3 in DNA: TGTGCCAGCAGCCAAGATACGAGGGGGCGAGGAAACACCATATATTTT.

This rearrangement joins TRBV6-5 to TRBJ2-7; a possible D gene is TRBD2 (5 bases). Germline assignment: CDR1 MNHEY and CDR2 SVGAGI. V was shortened by 8 bases and J by 0 bases, with 11 bases between the two germline ends. This CDR3 spans 13 amino acids. For the CDR3, the DNA is TGTGCCAGCCGCCGGGGATTCTCCTACGAGCAGTACTTC. Translation: CASRRGFSYEQYF.